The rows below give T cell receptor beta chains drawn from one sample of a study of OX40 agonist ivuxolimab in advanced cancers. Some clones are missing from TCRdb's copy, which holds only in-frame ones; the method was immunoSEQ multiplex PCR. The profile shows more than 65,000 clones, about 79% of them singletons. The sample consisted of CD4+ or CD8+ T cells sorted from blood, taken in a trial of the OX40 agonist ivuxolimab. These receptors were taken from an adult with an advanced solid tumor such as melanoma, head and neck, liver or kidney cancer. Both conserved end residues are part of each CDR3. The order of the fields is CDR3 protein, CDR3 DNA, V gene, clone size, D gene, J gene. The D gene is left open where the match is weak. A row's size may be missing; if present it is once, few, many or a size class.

CDR3: CASSPTGVDYGYTF
DNA: TGTGCCAGCTCACCGACAGGGGTCGACTATGGCTACACCTTC
V: TRBV18
size: .
D: TRBD1
J: TRBJ1-2

CDR3: CASSSPQGETQYF
DNA: TGTGCCAGCAGCTCTCCTCAGGGGGAGACCCAGTACTTC
V: TRBV5-4
size: .
D: .
J: TRBJ2-5

CDR3: CASSVAGAVTEKLFF
DNA: TGTGCCAGCAGCGTCGCGGGGGCGGTGACGGAAAAACTGTTTTTT
V: TRBV9
size: .
D: .
J: TRBJ1-4

CDR3: CASSYNKGGSSYEQYF
DNA: TGTGCCAGCAGTTACAATAAAGGGGGCTCCAGCTACGAGCAGTACTTC
V: TRBV6-5
size: .
D: TRBD1
J: TRBJ2-7

CDR3: CASSTGAHAFTDTQYF
DNA: TGTGCCAGCAGTACCGGGGCCCACGCATTCACAGATACGCAGTATTTT
V: TRBV28
size: few
D: .
J: TRBJ2-3

CDR3: CASSPYRVADTQYF
DNA: TGTGCCAGCAGCCCCTACAGGGTTGCAGATACGCAGTATTTT
V: TRBV7-3
size: .
D: .
J: TRBJ2-3

CDR3: CASSLGTEQPQHF
DNA: TGCGCCAGCAGCTTGGGGACGGAGCAGCCCCAGCATTTT
V: TRBV5-1
size: once
D: .
J: TRBJ1-5

CDR3: CASSLRGDETQYF
DNA: TGTGCTAGCAGCTTAAGAGGGGACGAGACCCAGTACTTC
V: TRBV7-7
size: .
D: .
J: TRBJ2-5

CDR3: CASSPPGRSLGTEAFF
DNA: TGTGCCAGCTCACCTCCTGGCAGGAGTTTGGGCACTGAAGCTTTCTTT
V: TRBV18
size: .
D: .
J: TRBJ1-1

CDR3: CASRPSYGYTF
DNA: TGTGCCAGTCGGCCTAGCTATGGCTACACCTTC
V: TRBV28
size: .
D: .
J: TRBJ1-2

CDR3: CASRGQGPQAFF
DNA: TGTGCCAGCAGGGGACAGGGGCCCCAAGCTTTCTTT
V: TRBV2
size: .
D: TRBD1
J: TRBJ1-1

CDR3: CASSFWDGSYEQYF
DNA: TGTGCCAGCAGTTTTTGGGATGGCTCCTACGAGCAGTACTTC
V: TRBV6-5
size: .
D: .
J: TRBJ2-7

CDR3: CASSLAWTSGGAYEQYF
DNA: TGTGCCAGCAGCTTAGCTTGGACTAGCGGGGGGGCCTACGAGCAGTACTTC
V: TRBV7-2
size: .
D: TRBD2
J: TRBJ2-7

CDR3: CASSLGPPPTYEQYF
DNA: TGTGCCAGCAGCCTAGGCCCCCCGCCGACCTACGAGCAGTACTTC
V: TRBV5-6
size: .
D: .
J: TRBJ2-7

CDR3: CASSPRGGDEKLFF
DNA: TGTGCCAGCTCACCCAGGGGAGGTGATGAAAAACTGTTTTTT
V: TRBV18
size: .
D: .
J: TRBJ1-4

CDR3: CASSSGQVEYEQYF
DNA: TGTGCCAGCAGTTCGGGACAGGTCGAGTACGAGCAGTACTTC
V: TRBV11-2
size: .
D: TRBD1
J: TRBJ2-7